This TCR beta chain stems from a study of spatial heterogeneity in lung cancer (dated by TCRdb to about 2019). Broadly, across the study: Beta-chain transcripts were consistently detected in greater numbers than alpha-chain transcripts, which likely reflects a higher abundance of beta-chain transcripts. In tumor regions, TCR transcript counts showed a strong correlation with a T cell transcriptional module score from matched bulk RNA-seq. In the raw uncorrected reads, each unique combination of TCR and UMI appeared more than ten times on average. In non-small cell lung cancer, the study quantitatively compared TCR alpha and beta repertoires across several tumor regions, matched nontumor lung, and blood. Nonsynonymous mutation counts, determined by whole-exome sequencing of tumor tissue, were related to features of the TCR repertoire. At surgery, both alpha and beta chains were TCR-sequenced in 200 to 250 tumor regions, fewer than 85 matched nontumor lung samples and 56 PBMC samples. The paper's findings and limits, for the study overall: TCR-seq was estimated to cover only roughly 7% of tumor T cells for alpha chains and approximately 12% for beta chains. A correlation was observed between the number of expanded intratumoral alpha and beta TCRs and the tumor nonsynonymous mutation count. Counts of ubiquitous and regional expanded TCRs correlated with counts of ubiquitous and regional nonsynonymous mutations, respectively. Additional single-cell paired TCR alpha and beta sequencing was considered necessary to confirm, at a functional level, the hypothesis that regional TCRs recognize regional mutations.

This clonotype was counted ten times or more. Its antigen has not been determined. Base qualities are not at hand, and no much larger clone is one base apart. The sample's time point label, decoded: sample taken at primary tumor resection. The donors were more than 60 patients from the lung TRACERx cohort who had early-stage, untreated non-small cell lung cancer. Without any cell sorting, TCR sequencing was performed on whole RNA extracted either from tumor and nontumor lung tissue or from cryopreserved PBMC samples. Only patients for whom sufficient RNA was available from at least two tumor regions were selected for TCR sequencing. A lung pathologist reviewed the tumor and adjacent nontumor lung specimens before the specimens were selected. The cysteine opens and the phenylalanine closes a CDR3 of 20 amino acids. Solely the CDR3 DNA is kept, with 60 bases framed from the first base. V trim: 0 bases; J trim: 9 bases; unmatched bases: 18. The germline V gene sets CDR1 to MDHEN and CDR2 to SYDVKM.

Libraries were prepared through 5' RACE. Data came from a NextSeq 500. The TCR library protocol attached a unique molecular identifier to each TCR cDNA molecule to allow correction of PCR and sequencing errors. From the authors' description of their analysis: TCR identification, UMI-based error correction and CDR3 extraction were all carried out with Decombinator tools. TCRs above a frequency of 2 per 1,000, corresponding to the top 1% of the tumor frequency distribution, were defined as expanded. Expanded tumor TCRs statistically deemed absent (corrected P<0.05) from at least one tumor region were classed as regional, and all other expanded tumor TCRs were classed as ubiquitous. Rényi diversity was computed with the R vegan package after subsampling each repertoire 100 times to 5,000 TCRs. CDR3 similarity networks were built from amino acid triplet string-kernel similarity, connecting CDR3s with pairwise similarity above 0.82. TCRdb reran the public reads through fastp at Q25 and MiXCR, keeping productive beta chains. A single entry per CDR3 protein holds the most common genes and DNA from its merged rows. Here the V and J calls rest on TCRdb's processing, not on the authors' analysis. The sample yields about 9,800 distinct CDR3 sequences; about 6% were counted once. Jointly, the top ten make up around 10% of the sample.

Recombination linked TRBV28 to TRBJ2-3; TRBD2 lines up with 13 middle nucleotides. The material sequenced was lung tumor tissue, taken at surgery. The sequence derives from a male donor with early-stage non-small cell lung cancer. In nucleotides, the sequence is TGTGCCAGCAGTTTATGGGGAGGGGATGGGACTAGCGGGAACCGGGGGACGCAGTATTTT. Its coded protein is CASSLWGGDGTSGNRGTQYF.